This TCR beta chain was recorded in a study of blood T cell repertoires in COVID-19. Study-level background: The samples span acute and convalescent COVID-19 from the United States, Italy and Spain. The analysed material was cDNA or gDNA that came from T cells, B-cell-depleted T cells, or PBMCs.

Authors' methods: Reference gene primers were amplified, and this amplification served to estimate nucleated cell counts. Measured with immunoSEQ multiplex PCR; TCRdb has only the in-frame clones, and not every one. That table furnishes V, J and clone size, whereas the DNA furnished D and trimming. The top ten clones hold 7.9% of a sample with approximately 130,000 clones, around 77% of them seen once. The CDR3 is made up of 12 amino acids. Germline CDR1 is SNHLY and CDR2 is FYNNEI. Trimming stripped 3 bases from V and 3 bases from J, with 6 bases between. This clone was found a few times. This clonotype was obtained from a human donor in a cohort sampled during active COVID-19. Sequencing used peripheral blood. The V gene is TRBV2, the J gene TRBJ2-7, with TRBD2 as a possible D gene (5 bases). The DNA for the CDR3 is TGTGCCAGCAGTGAGACTAACTACGAGCAGTACTTC. This gives the protein CASSETNYEQYF.